This entry describes one T cell receptor beta chain. The specificity of this receptor is unknown. Per-base quality was not reported, and no clone a single base away is much larger than it. This sample stems from a study of beta chain features in type 1 diabetes (dated by TCRdb to the late 2010s). Broadly, across the study: Patients and healthy donors did not differ in mean age, gender distribution, total cell number or subset yield. A total of about 100 million sorted cells were examined across all samples, and RNA yield correlated strongly with the number of cells per subset. The study compared the TCRB repertoires of sorted circulating CD4+ T cell subsets in recently diagnosed type 1 diabetes patients with those in matched healthy donors. Whereas all 30 or so donors provided naive and central memory subsets, regulatory and stem cell-like memory subsets were isolated from just 8 patients and about eight healthy donors.

Each donor gave one peripheral blood draw, averaging roughly 100 mL, which was collected into heparinised tubes. A BD FACSAria II and a panel including CD45RO, CCR7, CD25, CD127, CD95 and CD27 were used to sort naive, central memory, regulatory and stem cell-like memory CD4+ T cells. A purity above 95% was achieved for all sorted populations. PBMCs were isolated right away by Lymphoprep density gradient centrifugation and were stained directly, without culture. Samples were stained and sorted in pairs, with one healthy donor and one patient per experiment, so that batch effects were minimized. What the research found in general, with its limitations: HLA sub-analyses involved small numbers of individuals, so any influence of HLA type on TCRB rearrangement remained unresolved. A moderate but significant shortening of TCRB CDR3 length was observed in type 1 diabetes patients in all four CD4+ subsets. Naive, central memory and regulatory TCRB repertoires appeared more similar among patients than among healthy donors. PCR might favor shorter templates, but patient and control samples were amplified and corrected together, so any skew would affect both groups equally. Because cDNA rather than genomic DNA was sequenced, highly expressing activated cells could have been over-represented, although no difference in activation and CD3 levels was found between groups. Fewer insertions and more nucleotide deletions at VDJ recombination sites were observed in patients with type 1 diabetes, implying thymic rearrangement abnormalities.

Measured from the cysteine to the phenylalanine, the CDR3 is 14 residues long. Solely the CDR3 DNA is kept, with 42 bases framed from the first base. V sheds 4 bases and J sheds 6 bases, leaving 15 bases between their ends. CDR1 and CDR2 are drawn from the germline V gene (reference sequence): SEHNR, FQNEAQ. The entire isolated RNA was reverse transcribed using the High Capacity cDNA Reverse Transcription Kit, and thus expressed TCRB transcripts were sequenced. Survey-depth immunoSEQ sequencing was performed on stem cell-like memory T cell samples, with an average of about 1.01 million total reads per sample. After sorted cells were lysed in RLT buffer, RNA was extracted with DNase-treated RNeasy Micro or Mini kits, with the choice depending on cell number. To prevent cross-contamination, every cell subset was processed on its own, while patient and healthy donor samples were processed together. The immunoSEQ multiplex PCR was used to amplify TCRB sequences from cDNA, generating 87-bp fragments that spanned the CDR3 region. Amplicons were sequenced on the Illumina HiSeq platform. On the study's bioinformatics: Synthetic template baselines were used to correct PCR bias computationally, reads within Hamming distance 2 were collapsed together, and singletons that could not be merged were discarded. Reads were aligned to IMGT to assign V, D and J genes, CDR3 length, and insertions or deletions at six rearrangement sites. Clonotype counts were normalized to sorted cell number within each subset before computing true diversity and Gini coefficients with the tcR R package. Repertoire sharing was quantified using the overlap coefficient calculated on TCRB nucleotide sequences. The source is immuneACCESS, and TCRdb retained only in-frame sequences with V and J called. Part of the clones is not carried over; for the studies checked, unresolved V genes explain less than half of this, and the remainder is unexplained. That table furnishes V, J and clone size, whereas the DNA furnished D and trimming. The sample data list around 53,000 clones, and 63% of these were observed just once. Of the sample, approximately 0.3% falls within the top ten clones.

The chain couples TRBV7-9 to TRBJ1-2; the D gene is perhaps TRBD1, from 6 matching bases. This TCR was sampled from a woman in her twenties or thirties with type 1 diabetes. The sequencing input was stem cell memory CD4+ T cells from blood. Interpreted using the paper, the cell subset or site label stands for: stem cell-like memory CD4+ T cells. The CDR3 corresponds to CASSSVVRGHGYTF. The sequenced DNA is TGTGCCAGCAGCTCTGTGGTCAGGGGACATGGCTACACCTTC.